A single sample gave rise to the 9 T cell receptor beta chains below, sequenced in a study of regulatory T cells in long-lasting Graves disease. Combining iRepertoire HTBI primers with Arm-PCR of CDR3 regions, the authors built TCR beta libraries. TCRdb re-called the multiplex PCR reads with MiXCR, one entry per CDR3 protein. The sample yields under 700,000 distinct CDR3 sequences, 16% seen once. The time point is: newly diagnosed GD, antithyroid drugs for less than 3 months. The authors made the TCR library using RNA they extracted from PBMCs. Another study also made use of these data, one on T cells in Graves' hyperthyroidism and ophthalmopathy.

The sequencing used peripheral blood mononuclear cells (PBMCs), collected at new diagnosis, from a patient treated with antithyroid drugs. These receptors were obtained from a woman aged 35-65 years with Graves disease.

This clonotype was observed a few times. The rearrangement uses TRBV12-3 or TRBV12-4 and TRBJ2-7, with a weak D call TRBD2 (7 bases). The CDR3 is 14 amino acids. Trimming took off 2 bases at V and 9 bases at J, with 17 bases between the two ends. The CDR3 nucleotides read TGTGCCAGCAGTTTAAGGGGGGGAGGGGGAGGGCAGTACTTC. Amino acid sequence: CASSLRGGGGGQYF.

This clonotype was picked up a small number of times. The chain combines TRBV25-1 with TRBJ1-2, with D unresolved. Germline V gene lookup returns CDR1 MGHDK and CDR2 SYGVNS. The CDR3 loop spans 14 amino acids. Trimming took 2 bases from V and 8 from J, leaving 15 bases between them. The CDR3 is CASSEIRGVGGYTF. CDR3 nucleotides: TGTGCCAGCAGTGAAATACGTGGGGTCGGAGGCTACACCTTC.

This clonotype has a count of ten or more. The chain combines TRBV5-1 with TRBJ1-1; possibly TRBD1 for D (5 bases). The V end lost 5 bases, the J end lost 0 bases, and 11 bases lay between the germline ends. CDR3 length: 14 amino acids. Per the germline V gene, CDR1 is SGHRS and CDR2 is YFSETQ. The CDR3 nucleotides are TGCGCCAGCAGACTGGGGGTCTTGAACACTGAAGCTTTCTTT. Protein product: CASRLGVLNTEAFF.

This clonotype was detected a few times. The chain is built from TRBV7-9 and TRBJ2-5, with D possibly TRBD2 on 6 matching bases. The CDR3 extends over 14 amino acids. Germline V gene data show CDR1 as SEHNR and CDR2 as FQNEAQ (reference sequence). V was shortened by 1 base and J by 5 bases, with 11 bases between the two germline ends. The CDR3 loop is CASSLGSGVETQYF. In DNA form, the CDR3 reads TGTGCCAGCAGCTTAGGTTCGGGGGTTGAGACCCAGTACTTC.

This clonotype was found many times. The rearrangement links TRBV3-1 to TRBJ1-2; D remains unclear. This CDR3 spans 13 amino acids. Trimming took 4 bases from V and 5 from J, leaving 11 bases between them. Germline V CDR1 and CDR2: LGHDT, YNNKEL (reference sequence). The CDR3 bases are TGTGCCAGCAGCCCCCGCGCTCGGTATGGCTACACCTTC. Its translation is CASSPRARYGYTF.

The chain is built from TRBV29-1 and TRBJ1-1, with D possibly TRBD1 on 5 matching bases. The CDR3 has 12 residues. Germline loops: CDR1 SQVTM, CDR2 ANQGSEA. With 7 bases removed from V and 3 bases from J, the gap between germline ends came to 12 bases. CDR3: CSGSRGDTEAFF. DNA for the CDR3: TGCAGCGGGTCAAGAGGGGACACTGAAGCTTTCTTT.

This clonotype was detected ten times or more. CDR3 loop: CASSLERSGELFF. CDR3 in DNA: TGTGCCAGCAGCCTCGAACGGTCCGGGGAGCTGTTTTTT. This chain connects TRBV11-2 to TRBJ2-2; no reliable D call. V was clipped by 5 bases and J by 6 bases, with 10 bases between them. CDR3 length: 13 residues. Germline V gene sequence: CDR1 SGHAT, CDR2 FQNNGV.

In its sample, this clonotype was seen a few times. The rearrangement joins TRBV7-9 to TRBJ2-1; D remains ambiguous. Germline CDR1 is SEHNR and CDR2 is FQNEAQ (reference sequence). CDR3 length: 18 residues. Trimming shortened V by 5 bases and J by 5 bases, and 25 bases separated the two germline ends. The CDR3 loop is CASSAPLGQDGANNEQFF. CDR3 coding DNA: TGTGCCAGCAGCGCCCCCCTGGGCCAGGACGGAGCCAACAATGAGCAGTTCTTC.

About this clonotype: A read error is likely here: a far larger clone is one base away. The chain joins TRBV7-9 to TRBJ2-1; 7 bases align to TRBD1. Germline CDR1 SEHNR, CDR2 FQNEAQ (reference sequence). V shed 2 bases and J 10 bases; nucleotides not matched to a gene: 11. CDR3 size: 15 residues. This CDR3 is CASSLLPGQPYEQFF. The CDR3 nucleotides are TGTGCCAGCAGCTTATTACCGGGACAGCCCTACGAGCAGTTCTTC.